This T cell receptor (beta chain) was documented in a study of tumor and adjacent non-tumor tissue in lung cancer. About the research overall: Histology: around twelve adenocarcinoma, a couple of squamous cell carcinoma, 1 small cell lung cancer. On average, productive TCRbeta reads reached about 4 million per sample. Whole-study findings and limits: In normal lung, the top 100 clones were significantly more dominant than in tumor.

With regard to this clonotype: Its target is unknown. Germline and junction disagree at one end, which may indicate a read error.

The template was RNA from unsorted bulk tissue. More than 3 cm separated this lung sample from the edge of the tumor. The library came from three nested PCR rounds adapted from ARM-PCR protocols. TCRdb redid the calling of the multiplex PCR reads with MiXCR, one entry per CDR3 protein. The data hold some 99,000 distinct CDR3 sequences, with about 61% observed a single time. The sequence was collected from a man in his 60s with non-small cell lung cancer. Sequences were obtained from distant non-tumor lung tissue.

CDR3 residues: CASGSTSGTNEQIF. In DNA, the CDR3 is TGTGCCAGCGGTTCCACTAGCGGGACCAATGAACAGATCTTC. V and J are TRBV6-2 or TRBV6-3 and TRBJ2-1; 10 bases match TRBD2. Germline V gene lookup returns CDR1 MNHEY and CDR2 SVGEGT. The CDR3 runs to 14 residues.